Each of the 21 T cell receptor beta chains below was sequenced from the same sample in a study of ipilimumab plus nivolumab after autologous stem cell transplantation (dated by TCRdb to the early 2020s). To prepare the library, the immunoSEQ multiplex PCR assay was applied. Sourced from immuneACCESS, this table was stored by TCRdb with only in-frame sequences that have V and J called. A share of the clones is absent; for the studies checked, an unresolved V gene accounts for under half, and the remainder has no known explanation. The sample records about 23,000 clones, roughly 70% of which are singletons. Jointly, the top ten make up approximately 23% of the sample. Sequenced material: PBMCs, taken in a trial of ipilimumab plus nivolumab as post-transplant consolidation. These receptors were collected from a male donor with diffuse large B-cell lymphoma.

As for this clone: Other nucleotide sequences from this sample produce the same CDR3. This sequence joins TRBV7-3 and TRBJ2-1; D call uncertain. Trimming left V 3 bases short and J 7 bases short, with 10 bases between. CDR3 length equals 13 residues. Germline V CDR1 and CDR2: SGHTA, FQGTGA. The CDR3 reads CASSFSSGNEQFF. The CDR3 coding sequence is TGTGCCAGCAGCTTCAGTTCCGGGAATGAGCAGTTCTTC.

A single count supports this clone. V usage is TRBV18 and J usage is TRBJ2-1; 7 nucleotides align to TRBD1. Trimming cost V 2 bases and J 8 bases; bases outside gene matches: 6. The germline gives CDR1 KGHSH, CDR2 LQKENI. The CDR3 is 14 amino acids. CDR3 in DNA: TGTGCCAGCTCACCATCAAAGGGGGCAGATGAGCAGTTCTTC. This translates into CASSPSKGADEQFF. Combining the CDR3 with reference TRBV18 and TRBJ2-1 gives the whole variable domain NAGVMQNPRHLVRRRGQEARLRCSPMKGHSHVYWYRQLPEEGLKFMVYLQKENIIDESGMPKERFSAEFPKEGPSILRIQQVVRGDSAAYFCASSPSKGADEQFFGPGTRLTVL.

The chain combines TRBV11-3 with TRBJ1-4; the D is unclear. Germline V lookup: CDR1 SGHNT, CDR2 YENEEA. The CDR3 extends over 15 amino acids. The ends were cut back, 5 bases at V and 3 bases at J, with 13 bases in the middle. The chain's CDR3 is CASSPAVSANEKLFF. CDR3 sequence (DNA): TGTGCCAGCAGCCCTGCGGTATCGGCTAATGAAAAACTGTTTTTT.

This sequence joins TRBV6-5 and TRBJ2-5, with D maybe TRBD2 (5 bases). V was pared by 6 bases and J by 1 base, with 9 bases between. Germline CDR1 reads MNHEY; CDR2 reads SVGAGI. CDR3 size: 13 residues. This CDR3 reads CASRRALQETQYF. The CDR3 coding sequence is TGTGCCAGCAGGCGGGCCCTCCAAGAGACCCAGTACTTC.

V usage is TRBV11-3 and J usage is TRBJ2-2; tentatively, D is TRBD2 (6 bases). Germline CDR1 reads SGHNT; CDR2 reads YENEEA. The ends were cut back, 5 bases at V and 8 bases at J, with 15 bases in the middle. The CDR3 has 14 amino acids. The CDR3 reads CASSRGTTSGELFF. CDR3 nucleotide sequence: TGTGCCAGCAGCCGGGGGACGACGTCTGGGGAGCTGTTTTTT.

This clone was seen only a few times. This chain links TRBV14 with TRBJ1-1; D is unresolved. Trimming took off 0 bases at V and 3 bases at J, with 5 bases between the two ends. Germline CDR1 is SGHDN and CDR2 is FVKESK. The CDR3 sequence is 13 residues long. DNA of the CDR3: TGTGCCAGCAGCCAAGAGTGGTACACTGAAGCTTTCTTT. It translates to CASSQEWYTEAFF.

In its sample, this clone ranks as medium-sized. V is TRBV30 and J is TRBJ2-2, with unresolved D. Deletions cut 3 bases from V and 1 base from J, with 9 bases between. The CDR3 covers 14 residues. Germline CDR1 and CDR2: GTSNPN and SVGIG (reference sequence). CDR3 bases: TGTGCCTGGAGGCACACCATGAACACCGGGGAGCTGTTTTTT. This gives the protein CAWRHTMNTGELFF. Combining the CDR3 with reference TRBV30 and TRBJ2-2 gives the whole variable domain SQTIHQWPATLVQPVGSPLSLECTVEGTSNPNLYWYRQAAGRGLQLLFYSVGIGQISSEVPQNLSASRPQDRQFILSSKKLLLSDSGFYLCAWRHTMNTGELFFGEGSRLTVL.

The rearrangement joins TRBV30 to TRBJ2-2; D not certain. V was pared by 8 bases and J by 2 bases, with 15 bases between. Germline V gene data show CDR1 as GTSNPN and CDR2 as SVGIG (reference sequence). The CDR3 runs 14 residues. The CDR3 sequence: CARSNSYNTGELFF. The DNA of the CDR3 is TGTGCCCGCTCCAACTCCTATAACACCGGGGAGCTGTTTTTT.

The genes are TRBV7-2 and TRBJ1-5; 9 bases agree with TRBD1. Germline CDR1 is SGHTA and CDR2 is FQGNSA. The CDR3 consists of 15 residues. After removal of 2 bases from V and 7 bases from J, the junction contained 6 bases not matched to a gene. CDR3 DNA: TGTGCCAGCAGCTTATATGGGACAGGGATCCAGCCCCAGCATTTT. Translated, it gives CASSLYGTGIQPQHF.

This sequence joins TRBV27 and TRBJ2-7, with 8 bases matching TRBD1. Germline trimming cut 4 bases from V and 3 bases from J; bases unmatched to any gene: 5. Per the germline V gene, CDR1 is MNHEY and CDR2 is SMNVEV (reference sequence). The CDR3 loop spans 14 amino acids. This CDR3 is CASSSSGQGYEQYF. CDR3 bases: TGTGCCAGCAGTTCCTCAGGACAGGGCTACGAGCAGTACTTC.

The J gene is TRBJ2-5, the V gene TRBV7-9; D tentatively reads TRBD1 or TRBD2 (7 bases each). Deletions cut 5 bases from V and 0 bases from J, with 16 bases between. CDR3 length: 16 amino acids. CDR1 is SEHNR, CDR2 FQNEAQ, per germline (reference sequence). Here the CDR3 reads CASSERGGGDQETQYF. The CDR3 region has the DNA TGTGCCAGCAGCGAAAGGGGAGGGGGCGACCAAGAGACCCAGTACTTC.

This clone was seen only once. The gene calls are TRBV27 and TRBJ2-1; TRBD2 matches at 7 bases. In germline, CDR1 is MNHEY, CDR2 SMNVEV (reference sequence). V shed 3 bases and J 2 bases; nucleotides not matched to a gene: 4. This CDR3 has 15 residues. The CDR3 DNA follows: TGTGCCAGCAGTTTCGTGCGGGAGACCTACAATGAGCAGTTCTTC. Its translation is CASSFVRETYNEQFF.

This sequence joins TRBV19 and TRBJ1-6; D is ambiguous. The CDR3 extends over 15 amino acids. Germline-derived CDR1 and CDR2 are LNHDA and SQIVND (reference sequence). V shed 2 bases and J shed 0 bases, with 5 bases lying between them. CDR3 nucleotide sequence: TGTGCCAGTAGTATACAACGCTCCTATAATTCACCCCTCCACTTT. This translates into CASSIQRSYNSPLHF.

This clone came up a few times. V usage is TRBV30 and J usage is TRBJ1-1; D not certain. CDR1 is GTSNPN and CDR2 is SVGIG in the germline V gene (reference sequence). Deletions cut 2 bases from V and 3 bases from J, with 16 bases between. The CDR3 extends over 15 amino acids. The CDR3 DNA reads TGTGCCTGGAGTCCGATGTCCGGAGGCTACACTGAAGCTTTCTTT. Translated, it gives CAWSPMSGGYTEAFF.

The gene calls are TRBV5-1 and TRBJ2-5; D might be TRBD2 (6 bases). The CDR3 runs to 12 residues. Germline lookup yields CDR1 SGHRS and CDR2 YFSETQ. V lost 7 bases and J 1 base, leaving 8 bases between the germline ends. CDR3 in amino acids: CASGGSQETQYF. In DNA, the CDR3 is TGCGCCAGCGGGGGGTCCCAAGAGACCCAGTACTTC.

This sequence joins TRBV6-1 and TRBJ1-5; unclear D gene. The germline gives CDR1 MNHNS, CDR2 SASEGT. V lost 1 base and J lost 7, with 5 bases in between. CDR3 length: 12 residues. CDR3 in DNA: TGTGCCAGCAGTGAAGAGCCGCAGCCCCAGCATTTT. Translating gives CASSEEPQPQHF.

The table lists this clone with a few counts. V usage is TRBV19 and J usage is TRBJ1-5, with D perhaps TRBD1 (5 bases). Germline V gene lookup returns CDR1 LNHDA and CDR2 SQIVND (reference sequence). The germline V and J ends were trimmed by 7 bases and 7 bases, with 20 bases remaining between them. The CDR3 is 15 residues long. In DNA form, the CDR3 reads TGTGCCAGTACCACGGACCTAACCGGGGGGCAGCCCCAGCATTTT. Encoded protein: CASTTDLTGGQPQHF.

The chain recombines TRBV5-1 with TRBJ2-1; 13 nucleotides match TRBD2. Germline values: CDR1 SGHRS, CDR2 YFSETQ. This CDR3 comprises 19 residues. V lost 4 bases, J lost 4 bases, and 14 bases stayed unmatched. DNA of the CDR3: TGCGCCAGCAGCCCTAGCACCCCACTAGCGGGAGGGCTTTACAATGAGCAGTTCTTC. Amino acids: CASSPSTPLAGGLYNEQFF.

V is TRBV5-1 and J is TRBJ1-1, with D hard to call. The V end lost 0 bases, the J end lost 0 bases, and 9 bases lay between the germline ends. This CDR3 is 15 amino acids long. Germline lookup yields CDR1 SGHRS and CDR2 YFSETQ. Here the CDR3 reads CASSLGRELNTEAFF. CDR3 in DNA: TGCGCCAGCAGCTTGGGTAGGGAGTTGAACACTGAAGCTTTCTTT.

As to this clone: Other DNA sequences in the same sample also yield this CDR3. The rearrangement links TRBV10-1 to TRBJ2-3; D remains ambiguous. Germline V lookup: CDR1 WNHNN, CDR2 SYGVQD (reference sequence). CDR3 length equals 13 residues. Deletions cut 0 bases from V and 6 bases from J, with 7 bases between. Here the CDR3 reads CASSESVRDTQYF. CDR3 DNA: TGCGCCAGCAGTGAGTCCGTTAGGGATACGCAGTATTTT.

The DNA for the CDR3 is TGTGCCAGTCAAGGGGCCTATGAGCAGTTCTTC. This gives the protein CASQGAYEQFF. The V gene is TRBV2, the J gene TRBJ2-1; D may be TRBD1 (5 bases). This CDR3 is 11 amino acids long. Per germline, CDR1 SNHLY and CDR2 FYNNEI. V was shortened by 9 bases and J by 8 bases, with 11 bases between the two germline ends.